The rows below give T cell receptor beta chains drawn from one sample of a study of T cell responses to AZD1222 COVID-19 vaccine. Clones were read by immunoSEQ multiplex PCR, and TCRdb kept only the in-frame ones, dropping some. The top ten clones hold 7.8% of a sample with more than 85,000 clones, around 90% of them seen once. Sequencing used peripheral blood, obtained on day 0 of AZD1222 vaccination. These receptors all stem from an adult in good health. CDR3s include the opening cysteine and the closing phenylalanine or tryptophan. D genes are given only for firm matches. Not all rows give a size; the values are once, few, many and, for expanded clones, a class.

clone_size j_call d_call v_call cdr3_aa cdr3_nt
NA TRBJ2-7 TRBD2 TRBV5-4 CASSLAGSSYEQYF TGTGCCAGCAGCTTAGCGGGGAGCTCCTACGAGCAGTACTTC
NA TRBJ1-4 NA TRBV5-6 CASSLVATNEKLFF TGTGCCAGCAGCTTGGTGGCAACTAATGAAAAACTGTTTTTT
NA TRBJ1-6 NA TRBV12-3/TRBV12-4 CACSGTENSPLHF TGTGCCTGCTCCGGGACGGAGAATTCACCCCTCCACTTT
NA TRBJ2-2 NA TRBV6-5 CASSYVGAGELFF TGTGCCAGCAGTTACGTGGGGGCCGGGGAGCTGTTTTTT
NA TRBJ2-7 NA TRBV6-1 CASSEAQGFSLSYEQYF TGTGCCAGCAGTGAAGCCCAGGGGTTTAGTTTATCCTACGAGCAGTACTTC
NA TRBJ2-5 TRBD1 TRBV4-1 CASSQEGTGGLPWQETQYF TGCGCCAGCAGCCAAGAGGGGACAGGGGGCCTCCCTTGGCAAGAGACCCAGTACTTC
NA TRBJ1-4 NA TRBV28 CASSLTPGGLSEKLFF TGTGCCAGCAGTCTTACGCCCGGGGGTTTGAGTGAAAAACTGTTTTTT
NA TRBJ2-5 TRBD1 TRBV5-1 CASSSGTGGTQETQYF TGCGCCAGCAGTTCCGGGACAGGTGGGACCCAAGAGACCCAGTACTTC
NA TRBJ2-3 TRBD2 TRBV4-2 CASSPRGLAGSDTQYF TGTGCCAGCAGCCCAAGGGGGCTAGCGGGGTCAGATACGCAGTATTTT
NA TRBJ2-7 NA TRBV28 CASSFGRSYEQYF TGTGCCAGCAGTTTTGGCCGCTCCTACGAGCAGTACTTC
once TRBJ2-2 NA TRBV23-1 CASNPGRVFATGELFF TGCGCCAGCAACCCAGGCAGGGTATTTGCCACCGGGGAGCTGTTTTTT
NA TRBJ2-7 NA TRBV18 CASSPYDSYEQYF TGTGCCAGCTCACCATACGACAGCTACGAGCAGTACTTC
NA TRBJ1-6 NA TRBV11-2 CASSLQGSSPLHF TGTGCCAGCAGCTTACAAGGCAGCTCACCCCTCCACTTT
NA TRBJ1-1 NA TRBV2 CASRDLWGFEAFF TGTGCCAGCAGGGATCTTTGGGGGTTTGAAGCTTTCTTT
NA TRBJ2-2 NA TRBV28 CASSLGEGAPGTGELFF TGTGCCAGCAGTTTAGGGGAGGGGGCGCCGGGAACCGGGGAGCTGTTTTTT
NA TRBJ2-3 NA TRBV5-1 CASSLAFVGWADTQYF TGCGCCAGCAGCTTGGCCTTTGTAGGGTGGGCAGATACGCAGTATTTT
NA TRBJ1-3 NA TRBV28 CASSAPREGNTIYF TGTGCCAGCAGTGCCCCGAGGGAAGGAAACACCATATATTTT
NA TRBJ1-4 TRBD1 TRBV9 CASSGGDRATNEKLFF TGTGCCAGCAGCGGCGGGGACAGGGCAACTAATGAAAAACTGTTTTTT
NA TRBJ2-3 TRBD2 TRBV5-1 CASSLAVAGGSDTQYF TGCGCCAGCAGCTTGGCCGTTGCGGGGGGCTCAGATACGCAGTATTTT
NA TRBJ1-4 NA TRBV21-1 CARPKEKLFF TGTGCCAGGCCAAAAGAAAAACTGTTTTTT
NA TRBJ2-1 TRBD1 TRBV7-9 CASNPSGQGVNEQFF TGTGCCAGCAACCCCTCGGGACAGGGTGTCAATGAGCAGTTCTTC
NA TRBJ2-5 TRBD1 TRBV5-1 CASSPGTGTTQETQYF TGCGCCAGCAGCCCCGGGACAGGGACTACCCAAGAGACCCAGTACTTC
NA TRBJ2-7 NA TRBV2 CASIGGSYEQYF TGTGCCAGTATTGGGGGGTCCTACGAGCAGTACTTC
once TRBJ2-7 NA TRBV28 CASSGLYEQYF TGTGCCAGCAGCGGACTTTACGAGCAGTACTTC